Following are 27 T cell receptor beta chains from one sample sequenced in a study of T cells in Graves' hyperthyroidism and ophthalmopathy. RNA transcripts gave rise to amplified TCR beta CDR3 regions. RT-PCR in the first round (using the HTBI primer set) targeted the TCR CDR3. TCRdb re-analysed the multiplex PCR reads in MiXCR, keeping a single row per CDR3 protein. Of more than 350,000 distinct CDR3 sequences in the sample, under 15% were seen once. Sequenced: blood. The receptors originated from a woman younger than 45 with Graves' hyperthyroidism.

This clonotype came up many times. CDR3 sequence reads: CASSKTGQSYEQYF. The CDR3 nucleotides read TGTGCCAGCAGCAAAACGGGACAATCATACGAGCAGTACTTC. The rearrangement links TRBV7-9 to TRBJ2-7; D might be TRBD1 (6 bases). This CDR3 region has 14 residues. The germline gives CDR1 SEHNR, CDR2 FQNEAQ (reference sequence). Trimming cost V 5 bases and J 4 bases, with 15 bases left between them.

This clonotype was seen repeatedly, ten times or more. The chain links TRBV3-1 to TRBJ1-1; D is undetermined. Germline V gene sequence: CDR1 LGHDT, CDR2 YNNKEL (reference sequence). The CDR3 is 14 amino acids. The germline V and J ends were trimmed by 1 base and 1 base, with 7 bases remaining between them. The CDR3 DNA reads as TGTGCCAGCAGCCAAGGGTTCGGGAACACTGAAGCTTTCTTT. Its translation is CASSQGFGNTEAFF.

At least ten counts were recorded for this clonotype. The chain employs TRBV20-1 and TRBJ2-3; D remains unclear. Per the germline V gene, CDR1 is DFQATT and CDR2 is SNEGSKA (reference sequence). The CDR3 spans 16 residues. The V gene lost 1 base and the J gene lost 3 bases, with 17 bases spanning the gap. The CDR3 loop is CSARVAARMGTDTQYF. CDR3 bases: TGCAGTGCTAGAGTCGCGGCGCGGATGGGGACAGATACGCAGTATTTT.

This clonotype was counted a few times. The V and J genes are TRBV4-1 and TRBJ2-1; 13 bases agree with TRBD2. There are 15 residues in the CDR3. Germline trimming cut 2 bases from V and 8 bases from J; bases unmatched to any gene: 3. Germline assignment: CDR1 MGHRA and CDR2 YSYEKL. CDR3 in amino acids: CASSQRTSGSYEQFF. The CDR3 nucleotides read TGCGCCAGCAGCCAAAGGACTAGCGGGAGTTATGAGCAGTTCTTC.

This clonotype has at least ten counts. This chain links TRBV12-3 or TRBV12-4 with TRBJ1-1; 8 nucleotides line up with TRBD1. With 4 bases clipped from V and 1 base from J, the junction kept 5 bases outside the gene matches. This CDR3 is 15 amino acids long. CDR3 coding DNA: TGTGCCAGCAGTTCCGAGACAGGGGCGAACACTGAAGCTTTCTTT. Translating gives CASSSETGANTEAFF.

This chain joins TRBV28 and TRBJ2-2; TRBD1 matches at 10 bases. The length of the CDR3 is 15 residues. Germline values: CDR1 MDHEN, CDR2 SYDVKM. The ends lost 1 base at V and 5 bases at J; junction bases unmatched: 1. The CDR3 protein is CASSLLDRGTGELFF. The CDR3 DNA reads TGTGCCAGCAGTTTATTGGACAGGGGGACCGGGGAGCTGTTTTTT.

In its sample, this clonotype was seen many times. The chain joins TRBV27 to TRBJ2-3; no clear D. V lost 0 bases, J lost 4 bases, and 2 bases lay in between. Germline V lookup: CDR1 MNHEY, CDR2 SMNVEV (reference sequence). The CDR3 consists of 12 residues. The CDR3 region has the DNA TGTGCCAGCAGTTTATCGGCAGATACGCAGTATTTT. It codes for CASSLSADTQYF.

This chain joins TRBV5-1 and TRBJ2-2; D not certain. The length of the CDR3 is 14 residues. V lost 4 bases, J lost 4 bases, and 11 bases lay in between. Per the germline V gene, CDR1 is SGHRS and CDR2 is YFSETQ. CDR3 residues: CASSSQDATGELFF. CDR3 nucleotide sequence: TGCGCCAGCAGCAGTCAGGATGCCACCGGGGAGCTGTTTTTT.

There are many counts of this clonotype. The chain carries TRBV28 and TRBJ2-3, with a possible D match to TRBD2 (5 bases). The germline CDR1 and CDR2 sequences are MDHEN and SYDVKM. V lost 2 bases and J 4 bases, leaving 13 bases between the germline ends. CDR3 length equals 15 residues. The DNA of the CDR3 is TGTGCCAGCAGTTTACGGGGAGTTGAGTCAGATACGCAGTATTTT. Translating it yields CASSLRGVESDTQYF.

This clonotype was observed a handful of times. The V and J genes are TRBV18 and TRBJ1-2, with TRBD1 as a possible D gene (6 bases). Trimming pared 0 bases from V and 7 bases from J, leaving 15 bases between. The V gene's germline CDR1 is KGHSH and CDR2 LQKENI. The CDR3 spans 15 residues. The CDR3 nucleotides read TGTGCCAGCTCACCACCCACCGGGGGCGTCGGTGGCTACACCTTC. Its translation is CASSPPTGGVGGYTF.

This clonotype was counted a few times. The chain has TRBV11-2 and TRBJ2-3, with D hard to call. The CDR3 length is 13 residues. The V gene's germline CDR1 is SGHAT and CDR2 FQNNGV. V lost 5 bases, J lost 6 bases, and 12 bases lay in between. The CDR3 sequence is CASSPLYPDTQYF. As DNA, the CDR3 is TGTGCCAGCAGCCCGCTATACCCGGATACGCAGTATTTT.

This clonotype showed up many times. J is TRBJ2-7 and V is TRBV10-1, with TRBD1 matching 10 bases. This CDR3 has 15 residues. V dropped 3 bases and J dropped 3; count of bases not matched to a gene: 5. The germline V gene has CDR1 WNHNN and CDR2 SYGVQD (reference sequence). The CDR3 is CASSDEDRGSYEQYF. The CDR3 DNA reads as TGCGCCAGCAGTGATGAGGACAGGGGGAGCTACGAGCAGTACTTC.

This clonotype appeared many times. CDR3 in amino acids: CAISEAWTSGAYEQYF. The CDR3 DNA sequence: TGTGCCATCAGTGAGGCCTGGACTAGCGGAGCCTACGAGCAGTACTTC. The rearrangement uses TRBV10-3 and TRBJ2-7, with 10 positions matching TRBD2. CDR3 length: 16 amino acids. Germline CDR1 is ENHRY and CDR2 is SYGVKD. With V trimmed by 2 bases and J by 2 bases, 6 bases remained unmatched.

This clonotype turned up a few times. V is TRBV29-1 and J is TRBJ2-7; a weak D match, TRBD2 (6 bases). This CDR3 spans 13 amino acids. Looked up from germline, CDR1 is SQVTM and CDR2 is ANQGSEA. The germline V and J ends were trimmed by 7 bases and 7 bases, with 20 bases remaining between them. In DNA, the CDR3 is TGCAGCGGACGGACTACCTACGGACCGGAGCAGTACTTC. Its translation is CSGRTTYGPEQYF.

This chain connects TRBV5-1 to TRBJ2-4, with 8 nucleotides matching TRBD1. V was clipped by 0 bases and J by 8 bases; unmatched bases: 1. The V gene's germline CDR1 is SGHRS and CDR2 YFSETQ. This CDR3 comprises 13 residues. In nucleotides, the CDR3 is TGCGCCAGCAGCTTGGACAGGGGGGACATTCAGTACTTC. Encoded protein: CASSLDRGDIQYF. Variable domain in full (rest from reference TRBV5-1 and TRBJ2-4): KAGVTQTPRYLIKTRGQQVTLSCSPISGHRSVSWYQQTPGQGLQFLFEYFSETQRNKGNFPGRFSGRQFSNSRSEMNVSTLELGDSALYLCASSLDRGDIQYFGAGTRLSVL.

This clonotype turned up a few times. The chain is built from TRBV28 and TRBJ2-6; 7 bases match TRBD2. V lost 7 bases, J lost 0 bases, and 9 bases stayed unmatched. In germline, CDR1 is MDHEN, CDR2 SYDVKM. The CDR3 loop spans 17 amino acids. The CDR3: CASNGGRTSSGANVLTF. Written as DNA, the CDR3 is TGTGCCAGCAACGGGGGACGGACTAGCTCTGGGGCCAACGTCCTGACTTTC.

This clonotype was detected a few times. J is TRBJ1-6 and V is TRBV3-1, with D possibly being TRBD1 (6 bases). This CDR3 is built from 16 residues. Germline CDR1 is LGHDT and CDR2 is YNNKEL (reference sequence). With 1 base removed from V and 0 bases from J, the gap between germline ends came to 7 bases. The CDR3 DNA follows: TGTGCCAGCAGCCAAGTACAGGGCTCCTATAATTCACCCCTCCACTTT. Amino acid sequence: CASSQVQGSYNSPLHF. The entire variable domain, with the rest obtained from reference TRBV3-1 and TRBJ1-6, is as follows: DTAVSQTPKYLVTQMGNDKSIKCEQNLGHDTMYWYKQDSKKFLKIMFSYNNKELIINETVPNRFSPKSPDKAHLNLHINSLELGDSAVYFCASSQVQGSYNSPLHFGNGTRLTVT.

As regards this clonotype: This may come from a read error, since a much larger clone is one base off. V gene TRBV27 combines with J gene TRBJ2-3, with TRBD1 identical over 7 bases. CDR1 and CDR2 from the germline V gene are MNHEY and SMNVEV (reference sequence). With V trimmed by 4 bases and J by 5 bases, 9 bases remained unmatched. The CDR3 is 15 residues long. As DNA, the CDR3 is TGTGCCAGCAGTTCACACAGGGGTCCGGGAGATACGCAGTATTTT. Protein product: CASSSHRGPGDTQYF.

The chain links TRBV15 to TRBJ2-7, with TRBD2 identical over 14 bases. CDR1 is LNHNV, CDR2 YYDKDF, per germline (reference sequence). The CDR3 runs to 14 residues. V gave up 6 bases and J gave up 7 bases; unmatched junction bases: 5. The CDR3 DNA sequence: TGTGCCACCAGTGGGACTAGCGGGAGTCCGGAGCAGTACTTC. Protein product: CATSGTSGSPEQYF.

This chain uses TRBV10-1 with TRBJ1-2; no firm D call. The CDR3 consists of 17 residues. The germline V gene has CDR1 WNHNN and CDR2 SYGVQD (reference sequence). V was pared by 1 base and J by 0 bases, with 15 bases between. The CDR3 loop reads CASSELAGLEPNYGYTF. The CDR3 DNA follows: TGCGCCAGCAGTGAGTTAGCAGGCCTCGAACCTAACTATGGCTACACCTTC.

This clonotype was seen only a few times. The chain has TRBV29-1 and TRBJ2-3, with 8 bases aligning to TRBD2. Germline V lookup: CDR1 SQVTM, CDR2 ANQGSEA. There are 16 residues in the CDR3. Germline trimming cut 5 bases from V and 0 bases from J; bases unmatched to any gene: 10. The CDR3 nucleotides are TGCAGCGTTTATGCTGTGGTAGCGGGAAGCACAGATACGCAGTATTTT. It encodes CSVYAVVAGSTDTQYF.

J is TRBJ2-4 and V is TRBV4-1, with TRBD2 identical over 13 bases. With 4 bases clipped from V and 7 bases from J, the junction kept 13 bases outside the gene matches. Germline values: CDR1 MGHRA, CDR2 YSYEKL. The CDR3 covers 18 residues. CDR3 DNA sequence: TGCGCCAGCAGCCGAGAAGGACTAGCGGGAGACCAAACCAACATTCAGTACTTC. It codes for CASSREGLAGDQTNIQYF.

The chain carries TRBV11-2 and TRBJ1-2; D gene uncertain. Germline CDR1 SGHAT, CDR2 FQNNGV. V lost 5 bases to trimming and J lost 8 bases, with 9 bases between them. The CDR3 is made up of 11 amino acids. In DNA form, the CDR3 reads TGTGCCAGCAGCCCGCGTCGGGGCTACACCTTC. This encodes CASSPRRGYTF.

This clonotype was recorded many times. This CDR3 reads CASSLGTGAPYEQYF. In nucleotides, the CDR3 is TGTGCCAGCAGCCTCGGAACAGGGGCCCCCTACGAGCAGTACTTC. The rearrangement joins TRBV3-1 to TRBJ2-7; 7 bases line up with TRBD1. This CDR3 has 15 amino acids. Germline trimming cut 4 bases from V and 2 bases from J; bases unmatched to any gene: 8. CDR1 is LGHDT, CDR2 YNNKEL, per germline (reference sequence).

The sample holds a few counts of this clonotype. The chain employs TRBV29-1 and TRBJ2-2; 12 nucleotides agree with TRBD2. The CDR3 loop spans 16 amino acids. The V gene's germline CDR1 is SQVTM and CDR2 ANQGSEA. J gave up 6 bases and V 2 bases, and 7 bases lay outside the gene matches. The CDR3: CSVESSGRALSGELFF. CDR3 nucleotide sequence: TGCAGCGTTGAATCTAGCGGGAGGGCCCTCTCCGGGGAGCTGTTTTTT.

The gene calls are TRBV5-1 and TRBJ2-7; D possibly uses TRBD1 or TRBD2 (5 bases each). The germline V gene has CDR1 SGHRS and CDR2 YFSETQ. Trimming shortened V by 3 bases and J by 3 bases, and 13 bases separated the two germline ends. The CDR3 is made up of 14 amino acids. This CDR3 is CASSSGQAGYEQYF. The CDR3 bases are TGCGCCAGCAGCTCGGGGCAGGCAGGCTACGAGCAGTACTTC.

This clonotype has a single count. The V and J genes are TRBV25-1 and TRBJ1-1, with D unclear. Trimming took 1 base from V and 5 from J, leaving 14 bases between them. The CDR3 runs to 15 residues. The V gene's germline CDR1 is MGHDK and CDR2 SYGVNS. The chain's CDR3 is CASSEWYQAQTEAFF. CDR3 bases: TGTGCCAGCAGTGAATGGTATCAGGCTCAGACTGAAGCTTTCTTT.